What follows are 7 T cell receptor beta chains derived from one specimen sequenced in a study of a mutant IDH1 vaccine in newly diagnosed glioma. Time point given: baseline, week 1 (first vaccination visit). Sample treatment: pre-vaccination baseline after standard-of-care therapy. The assay was immunoSEQ multiplex PCR, and TCRdb's table has in-frame clones only and misses some. The table includes 30,000 to 35,000 clones, more than 85% detected once. The material sequenced was PBMCs, taken from a glioma patient treated with radiotherapy, temozolomide or both. The source is a woman aged 35 to 49 with glioma.

This clone occurred a few times. This sequence joins TRBV7-9 and TRBJ2-5; 8 positions match TRBD1. Per germline, CDR1 SEHNR and CDR2 FQNEAQ (reference sequence). V lost 1 base, J lost 3 bases, and 4 bases stayed unmatched. This CDR3 has 15 residues. Here the CDR3 reads CASSLGYRGEETQYF. The CDR3 DNA reads TGTGCCAGCAGCTTAGGCTACAGGGGGGAAGAGACCCAGTACTTC.

The gene calls are TRBV14 and TRBJ2-2; no reliable D call. Trimming stripped 1 base from V and 0 bases from J, with 6 bases between. The CDR3 contains 15 residues. Germline CDR1 SGHDN, CDR2 FVKESK. For the CDR3, the DNA is TGTGCCAGCAGCCAAGCATTGACGAACACCGGGGAGCTGTTTTTT. The encoded protein is CASSQALTNTGELFF.

Only one count was recorded for this clone. V is TRBV18 and J is TRBJ1-1; no clear D. The CDR3 spans 13 residues. Looked up from germline, CDR1 is KGHSH and CDR2 is LQKENI. V lost 3 bases and J 1 base, leaving 6 bases between the germline ends. The CDR3 sequence is CASSPGRNTEAFF. CDR3 in DNA: TGTGCCAGCTCACCGGGAAGGAACACTGAAGCTTTCTTT.

CDR3 amino acids: CASRGQGYTEAFF. The CDR3 bases are TGTGCCAGCAGGGGACAGGGTTACACTGAAGCTTTCTTT. V is TRBV6-1 and J is TRBJ1-1; 9 bases are a match to TRBD1. The germline CDR1 and CDR2 sequences are MNHNS and SASEGT. The CDR3 is 13 residues long. V dropped 6 bases and J dropped 3; count of bases not matched to a gene: 2.

V usage is TRBV2 and J usage is TRBJ2-5; 7 bases align to TRBD1. V was pared by 8 bases and J by 1 base, with 13 bases of the junction left unmatched. The CDR3 consists of 16 residues. The V gene's germline CDR1 is SNHLY and CDR2 FYNNEI. The CDR3 reads CASFAHPGQFQETQYF. In DNA form, the CDR3 reads TGTGCCAGCTTTGCTCATCCGGGACAGTTCCAAGAGACCCAGTACTTC. The complete variable domain, with remaining parts taken from reference TRBV2 and TRBJ2-5, reads EPEVTQTPSHQVTQMGQEVILRCVPISNHLYFYWYRQILGQKVEFLVSFYNNEISEKSEIFDDQFSVERPDGSNFTLKIRSTKLEDSAMYFCASFAHPGQFQETQYFGPGTRLLVL.

The chain employs TRBV10-1 and TRBJ1-5; D unresolved. The germline V gene encodes CDR1 WNHNN and CDR2 SYGVQD (reference sequence). Trimming removed 4 bases at V and 0 bases at J, with 13 bases between. This CDR3 has 16 amino acids. CDR3 DNA: TGCGCCAGCAGTGTGGAGGGCCTGAATAGCAATCAGCCCCAGCATTTT. This encodes CASSVEGLNSNQPQHF.

V gene TRBV12-5 combines with J gene TRBJ2-5; a weak D match, TRBD1 (6 bases). V was cut by 1 base and J by 3 bases, with 18 bases left in between. The CDR3 extends over 17 amino acids. The germline V gene has CDR1 LGHNT and CDR2 FRNRAP. The CDR3 sequence: CASGLDGAGRGKETQYF. The CDR3, as DNA: TGTGCTAGTGGTTTGGATGGGGCGGGCAGGGGAAAAGAGACCCAGTACTTC. Supplemented by reference TRBV12-5 and TRBJ2-5, the full variable domain reads DARVTQTPRHKVTEMGQEVTMRCQPILGHNTVFWYRQTMMQGLELLAYFRNRAPLDDSGMPKDRFSAEMPDATLATLKIQPSEPRDSAVYFCASGLDGAGRGKETQYFGPGTRLLVL.